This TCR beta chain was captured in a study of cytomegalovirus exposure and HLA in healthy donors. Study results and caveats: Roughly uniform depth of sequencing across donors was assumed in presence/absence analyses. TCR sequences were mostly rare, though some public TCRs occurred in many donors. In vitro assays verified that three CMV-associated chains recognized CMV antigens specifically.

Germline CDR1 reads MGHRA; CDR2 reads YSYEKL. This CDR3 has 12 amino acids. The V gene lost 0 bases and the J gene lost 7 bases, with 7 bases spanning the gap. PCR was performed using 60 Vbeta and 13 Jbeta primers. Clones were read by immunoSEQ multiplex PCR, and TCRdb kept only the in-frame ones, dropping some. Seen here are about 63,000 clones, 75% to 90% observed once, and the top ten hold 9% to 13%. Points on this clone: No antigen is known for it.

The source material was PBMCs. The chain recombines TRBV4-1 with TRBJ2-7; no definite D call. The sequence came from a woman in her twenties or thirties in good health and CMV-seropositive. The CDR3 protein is CASSQDSPEQYF. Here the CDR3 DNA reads TGCGCCAGCAGCCAAGATTCCCCGGAGCAGTACTTC.